These 5 T cell receptor beta chains were all obtained from the same sample, sequenced in a study of T-cell reconstitution after alpha-beta-depleted transplantation in children. Using unique molecular identifiers, the investigators prepared the TCRbeta library. TCRdb used MiXCR to reprocess the PCR reads, holding one entry per CDR3 protein. The sample contains 250,000 to 400,000 distinct CDR3 sequences, roughly 21% of which appear only once. The sample was PBMCs, mostly from graft donor cells, taken 180 days after TCRalphabeta/CD19-depleted stem cell transplant. These receptors originate from a male patient aged 10 to 17 who had a stem cell transplant for acute lymphoblastic leukemia, so the T cells may come from the graft donor.

The chain is built from TRBV10-3 and TRBJ2-7, with 7 nucleotides matching TRBD1. The CDR3 is 16 residues long. Germline V gene lookup returns CDR1 ENHRY and CDR2 SYGVKD. The J segment lost 0 bases and the V segment lost 3 bases, leaving 8 bases of the junction unmatched. The CDR3 reads CAISDPGQLFSYEQYF. The CDR3 nucleotides are TGTGCCATCAGTGACCCGGGACAGCTTTTCTCCTACGAGCAGTACTTC.

This chain joins TRBV7-9 and TRBJ2-7; possible D gene TRBD1, 6 bases. The CDR3 loop spans 16 amino acids. The ends were cut back, 1 base at V and 2 bases at J, with 15 bases in the middle. Germline V CDR1 and CDR2: SEHNR, FQNEAQ (reference sequence). The CDR3: CASSLGGAGAPYEQYF. The CDR3 DNA reads as TGTGCCAGCAGCTTAGGGGGCGCAGGGGCCCCCTACGAGCAGTACTTC.

This clonotype was recorded a few times. V and J are TRBV7-3 and TRBJ2-6; no reliable D call. Per the germline V gene, CDR1 is SGHTA and CDR2 is FQGTGA. Between the trimmed V and J ends, which lost 2 bases and 0 bases, there was a span of 14 bases. CDR3 size: 18 residues. CDR3 nucleotides: TGTGCCAGCAGCTTATTGGCTCCTCCTCTCTCTGGGGCCAACGTCCTGACTTTC. It encodes CASSLLAPPLSGANVLTF.

This clonotype appeared a few times. The rearrangement uses TRBV5-1 and TRBJ2-1, with 9 bases lining up with TRBD2. V gave up 2 bases and J gave up 0 bases; unmatched junction bases: 6. This CDR3 comprises 17 residues. Germline lookup yields CDR1 SGHRS and CDR2 YFSETQ. CDR3 amino acids: CASSFWVAGASYNEQFF. The CDR3 bases are TGCGCCAGCAGCTTCTGGGTAGCGGGAGCCTCCTACAATGAGCAGTTCTTC.

The V gene is TRBV20-1, the J gene TRBJ1-6, with D unclear. Trimming took off 6 bases at V and 5 bases at J, with 11 bases between the two ends. Germline V gene sequence: CDR1 DFQATT, CDR2 SNEGSKA (reference sequence). There are 13 residues in the CDR3. This chain's CDR3 is CSAGGRDNSPLHF. The CDR3 nucleotides are TGCAGTGCGGGCGGGCGGGATAATTCACCCCTCCACTTT.